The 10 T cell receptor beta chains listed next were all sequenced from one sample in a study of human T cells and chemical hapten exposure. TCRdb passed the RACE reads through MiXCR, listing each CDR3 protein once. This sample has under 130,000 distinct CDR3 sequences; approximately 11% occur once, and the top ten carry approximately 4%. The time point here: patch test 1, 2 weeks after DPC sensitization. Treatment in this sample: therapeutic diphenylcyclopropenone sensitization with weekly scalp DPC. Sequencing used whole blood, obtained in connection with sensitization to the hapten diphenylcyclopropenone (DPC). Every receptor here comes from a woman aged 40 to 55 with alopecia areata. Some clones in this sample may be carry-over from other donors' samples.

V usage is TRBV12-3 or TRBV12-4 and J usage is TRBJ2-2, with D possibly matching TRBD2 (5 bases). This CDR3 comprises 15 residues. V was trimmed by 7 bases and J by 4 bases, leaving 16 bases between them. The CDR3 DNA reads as TGTGCCAGCACCCAAATGAGCGGACCCACCGGGGAGCTGTTTTTT. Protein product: CASTQMSGPTGELFF.

The CDR3 loop reads CASSDGLAGSPARNEQYF. CDR3 bases: TGCGCCAGCAGCGACGGACTAGCGGGGTCTCCCGCTCGCAACGAGCAGTACTTC. V and J are TRBV5-1 and TRBJ2-7, with TRBD2 identical over 12 bases. The CDR3 runs 18 residues. CDR1 is SGHRS, CDR2 YFSETQ, per germline. V gave up 4 bases and J gave up 5 bases; unmatched junction bases: 16.

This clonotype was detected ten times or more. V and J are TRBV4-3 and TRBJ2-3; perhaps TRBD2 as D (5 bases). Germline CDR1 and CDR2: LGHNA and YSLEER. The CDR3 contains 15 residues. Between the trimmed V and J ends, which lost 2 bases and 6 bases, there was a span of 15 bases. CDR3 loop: CASSQYIVRRDTQYF. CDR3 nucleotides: TGCGCCAGCAGCCAATATATTGTGAGGAGGGATACGCAGTATTTT.

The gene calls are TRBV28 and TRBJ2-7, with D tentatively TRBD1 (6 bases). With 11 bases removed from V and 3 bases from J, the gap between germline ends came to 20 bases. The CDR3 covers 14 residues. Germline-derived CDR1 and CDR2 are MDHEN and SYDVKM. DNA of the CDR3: TGTGCCTGCCTAAACCGGCAGGGGCACTACGAGCAGTACTTC. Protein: CACLNRQGHYEQYF.

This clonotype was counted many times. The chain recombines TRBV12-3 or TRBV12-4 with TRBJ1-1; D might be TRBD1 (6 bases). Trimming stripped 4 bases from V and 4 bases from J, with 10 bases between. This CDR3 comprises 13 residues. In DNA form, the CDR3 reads TGTGCCAGCAGTTATCAGGGGATCACTGAAGCTTTCTTT. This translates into CASSYQGITEAFF.

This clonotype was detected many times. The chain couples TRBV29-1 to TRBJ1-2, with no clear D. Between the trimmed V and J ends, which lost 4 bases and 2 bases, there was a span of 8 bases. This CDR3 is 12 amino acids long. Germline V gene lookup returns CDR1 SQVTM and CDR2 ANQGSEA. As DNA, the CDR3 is TGCAGCGTTGGCGAAAGCAACTATGGCTACACCTTC. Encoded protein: CSVGESNYGYTF.

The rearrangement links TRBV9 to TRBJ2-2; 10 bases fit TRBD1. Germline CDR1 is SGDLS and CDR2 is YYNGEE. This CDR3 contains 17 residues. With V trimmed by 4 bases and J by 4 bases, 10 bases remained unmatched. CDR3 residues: CASSLDRGLAGTGELFF. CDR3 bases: TGTGCCAGCAGCCTTGACAGGGGGCTAGCGGGCACCGGGGAGCTGTTTTTT.

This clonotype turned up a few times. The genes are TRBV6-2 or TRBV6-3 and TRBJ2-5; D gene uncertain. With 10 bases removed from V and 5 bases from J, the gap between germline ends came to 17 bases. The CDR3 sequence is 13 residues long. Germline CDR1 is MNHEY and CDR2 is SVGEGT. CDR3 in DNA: TGTGCCACCCTCGGCCCTGTCGGGGAGACCCAGTACTTC. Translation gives CATLGPVGETQYF.

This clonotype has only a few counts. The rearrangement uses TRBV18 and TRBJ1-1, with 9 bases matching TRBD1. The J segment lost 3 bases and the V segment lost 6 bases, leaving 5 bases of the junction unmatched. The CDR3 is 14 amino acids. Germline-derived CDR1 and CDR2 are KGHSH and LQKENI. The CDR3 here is CASSLRQGDTEAFF. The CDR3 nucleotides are TGTGCCAGCTCCCTCAGACAGGGGGACACTGAAGCTTTCTTT.

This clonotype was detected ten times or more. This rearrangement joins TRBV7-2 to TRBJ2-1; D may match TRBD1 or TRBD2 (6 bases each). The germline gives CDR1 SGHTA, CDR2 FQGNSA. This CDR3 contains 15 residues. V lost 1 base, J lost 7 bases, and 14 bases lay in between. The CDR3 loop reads CASSLGGAPRNEQFF. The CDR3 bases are TGTGCCAGCAGCTTAGGGGGGGCCCCTCGAAATGAGCAGTTCTTC.